These 28 T cell receptor beta chains originate from one sample sequenced in a study of cytomegalovirus exposure and HLA in healthy donors. PCR primers comprised 60 Vbeta and 13 Jbeta primers. Some clones are missing from TCRdb's copy, which holds only in-frame ones; the method was immunoSEQ multiplex PCR. The table lists around 44,000 clones, with roughly 6.1% in the top ten. The sample taken for sequencing was PBMCs. These receptor sequences come from a male donor in good health and CMV-seropositive.

The chain uses TRBV5-1 and TRBJ2-1; TRBD1 might be the D (6 bases). Looked up from germline, CDR1 is SGHRS and CDR2 is YFSETQ. The CDR3 has 16 amino acids. Trimming removed 0 bases at V and 1 base at J, with 11 bases between. This CDR3 reads CASSLVVGQSYNEQFF. The CDR3 bases are TGCGCCAGCAGCTTGGTAGTAGGACAGTCCTACAATGAGCAGTTCTTC.

This chain uses TRBV14 with TRBJ1-1, with D maybe TRBD1 (6 bases). This CDR3 is 13 amino acids long. The germline V gene has CDR1 SGHDN and CDR2 FVKESK. Trimming stripped 6 bases from V and 4 bases from J, with 12 bases between. The CDR3 is CASSSTGFTEAFF. CDR3 bases: TGTGCCAGCAGTTCCACAGGGTTCACTGAAGCTTTCTTT.

V is TRBV9 and J is TRBJ2-5, with unresolved D. The V gene's germline CDR1 is SGDLS and CDR2 YYNGEE. Trimming pared 1 base from V and 1 base from J, leaving 8 bases between. The CDR3 length is 14 residues. The CDR3 loop is CASSVFGGQETQYF. CDR3 DNA: TGTGCCAGCAGCGTATTCGGCGGCCAAGAGACCCAGTACTTC.

This chain joins TRBV7-2 and TRBJ1-2; no clear D. Deletions cut 5 bases from V and 7 bases from J, with 20 bases between. CDR3 length equals 15 residues. CDR1 is SGHTA and CDR2 is FQGNSA in the germline V gene. CDR3 amino acids: CASSRRVLIPGGYTF. The CDR3 bases are TGTGCCAGCAGCCGGAGGGTCTTAATCCCCGGTGGCTACACCTTC.

This sequence joins TRBV5-1 and TRBJ2-5; 14 bases match TRBD2. This CDR3 is 16 amino acids long. V gave up 0 bases and J gave up 4 bases; unmatched junction bases: 2. CDR1 is SGHRS and CDR2 is YFSETQ in the germline V gene. The CDR3 DNA reads as TGCGCCAGCAGCTTGGGACTAGCGGGGGGGGGAGAGACCCAGTACTTC. Its protein product is CASSLGLAGGGETQYF.

V usage is TRBV7-8 and J usage is TRBJ1-3; weak D call: TRBD1 (6 bases). The CDR3 length is 15 residues. Trimming shortened V by 0 bases and J by 2 bases, and 8 bases separated the two germline ends. Germline loops: CDR1 SGHVS, CDR2 FQNEAQ. This CDR3 reads CASSLAWGPGNTIYF. The DNA for the CDR3 is TGTGCCAGCAGCTTAGCGTGGGGGCCTGGAAACACCATATATTTT.

V is TRBV7-2 and J is TRBJ1-5; D not resolved. The CDR3 length is 13 residues. In germline, CDR1 is SGHTA, CDR2 FQGNSA. V lost 5 bases to trimming and J lost 10 bases, with 15 bases between them. This CDR3 reads CASSPTVRGPQHF. CDR3 sequence (DNA): TGTGCCAGCAGCCCGACGGTGCGAGGCCCCCAGCATTTT.

The CDR3 is CASSLNTGVGYTF. As DNA, the CDR3 is TGTGCCAGCAGCTTAAATACGGGTGTCGGCTACACCTTC. V and J are TRBV5-5 and TRBJ1-2; no clear D. Trimming left V 2 bases short and J 8 bases short, with 13 bases between. Germline V gene lookup returns CDR1 SGHKS and CDR2 YYEKEE (reference sequence). This CDR3 has 13 amino acids. Supplemented by reference TRBV5-5 and TRBJ1-2, the full variable domain reads DAGVTQSPTHLIKTRGQQVTLRCSPISGHKSVSWYQQVLGQGPQFIFQYYEKEERGRGNFPDRFSARQFPNYSSELNVNALLLGDSALYLCASSLNTGVGYTFGSGTRLTVV.

This chain connects TRBV7-8 to TRBJ1-4, with D unclear. CDR3 length: 16 residues. Trimming pared 5 bases from V and 2 bases from J, leaving 15 bases between. Per the germline V gene, CDR1 is SGHVS and CDR2 is FQNEAQ. This chain's CDR3 is CASSLEPIFTNEKLFF. The CDR3 DNA reads as TGTGCCAGCAGCCTAGAGCCGATATTCACTAATGAAAAACTGTTTTTT.

The gene calls are TRBV11-1 and TRBJ2-3, with 7 positions matching TRBD2. The CDR3 sequence is 15 residues long. After removal of 5 bases from V and 6 bases from J, the junction contained 11 bases not matched to a gene. Germline V gene data show CDR1 as SGHAT and CDR2 as FQDESV (reference sequence). The CDR3 protein is CASSVPGGVMDTQYF. The CDR3 DNA sequence: TGTGCCAGCAGCGTCCCTGGGGGGGTGATGGATACGCAGTATTTT.

The V and J genes are TRBV6-5 and TRBJ1-5, with D unclear. The length of the CDR3 is 14 residues. Germline V lookup: CDR1 MNHEY, CDR2 SVGAGI. V gave up 0 bases and J gave up 5 bases, with 8 bases separating them. CDR3 sequence: CASSYSGEDQPQHF. CDR3 nucleotide sequence: TGTGCCAGCAGTTACTCGGGAGAGGATCAGCCCCAGCATTTT.

The rearrangement uses TRBV28 and TRBJ1-2; D is possibly TRBD1 (5 bases). V was clipped by 9 bases and J by 8 bases, with 19 bases between them. CDR3 length: 13 residues. Germline V gene data show CDR1 as MDHEN and CDR2 as SYDVKM. As DNA, the CDR3 is TGTGCCAGTAACAGGATCAAAGACGTGGGCTACACCTTC. This translates into CASNRIKDVGYTF.

This chain links TRBV5-1 with TRBJ1-6; TRBD1 matches at 8 bases. Germline-derived CDR1 and CDR2 are SGHRS and YFSETQ. The CDR3 sequence is 15 residues long. The V segment lost 3 bases and the J segment 9 bases; nucleotides outside the gene matches: 8. CDR3 nucleotide sequence: TGCGCCAGCAGCTATACCGGACAGGGTGGTTCACCCCTCCACTTT. Its protein product is CASSYTGQGGSPLHF.

This chain joins TRBV7-8 and TRBJ2-5; D not certain. Judging by the DNA end, TRBJ2-7 fits better; the J call may be wrong. The germline CDR1 and CDR2 sequences are SGHVS and FQNEAQ. CDR3 length: 11 residues. CDR3: CASSFSNEQYF. The DNA of the CDR3 is TGTGCCAGCAGCTTTTCGAACGAGCAGTACTTC.

V is TRBV18 and J is TRBJ2-7, with 7 bases that match TRBD1. Looked up from germline, CDR1 is KGHSH and CDR2 is LQKENI. J lost 1 base, V lost 6 bases, and 6 bases had no gene match. The CDR3 consists of 14 residues. This CDR3 is CASSAGTASYEQYF. CDR3 coding DNA: TGTGCCAGCTCGGCCGGGACAGCGTCCTACGAGCAGTACTTC.

V is TRBV10-3 and J is TRBJ2-5; 8 bases are a match to TRBD2. After removal of 7 bases from V and 4 bases from J, the junction contained 5 bases not matched to a gene. The CDR3 covers 13 residues. CDR1 and CDR2 from the germline V gene are ENHRY and SYGVKD. CDR3 loop: CAITSGGTETQYF. In DNA form, the CDR3 reads TGTGCCATCACGTCGGGGGGGACAGAGACCCAGTACTTC.

CDR3 amino acids: CASSHDTGASYEQYF. The CDR3 DNA is TGCGCCAGCAGCCATGATACAGGGGCCTCCTACGAGCAGTACTTC. The V gene is TRBV4-1, the J gene TRBJ2-7, with TRBD1 matching over 7 bases. The trim removed 3 bases at V and 0 bases at J, leaving 5 bases unmatched. This CDR3 comprises 15 residues. Germline CDR1 and CDR2: MGHRA and YSYEKL.

The rearrangement joins TRBV9 to TRBJ1-2, with TRBD1 as a possible D gene (6 bases). This CDR3 is 15 amino acids long. Trimming left V 2 bases short and J 3 bases short, with 14 bases between. Germline CDR1 reads SGDLS; CDR2 reads YYNGEE. The CDR3 loop is CASSVGGTTYYGYTF. CDR3 in DNA: TGTGCCAGCAGCGTGGGTGGGACAACCTACTATGGCTACACCTTC.

The V and J genes are TRBV6-1 and TRBJ1-5; possible D gene TRBD1, 6 bases. This CDR3 spans 14 amino acids. The V end was cut by 7 bases, the J end by 4 bases, with 14 bases between. Germline V gene data show CDR1 as MNHNS and CDR2 as SASEGT. CDR3 DNA sequence: TGTGCCAGCAAGACGGGGGGCGAAAATCAGCCCCAGCATTTT. Its translation: CASKTGGENQPQHF.

The rearrangement uses TRBV6-1 and TRBJ1-5, with 7 bases matching TRBD1. The germline gives CDR1 MNHNS, CDR2 SASEGT. The CDR3 covers 15 residues. With 4 bases clipped from V and 6 bases from J, the junction kept 9 bases outside the gene matches. The CDR3 reads CASSAIEGAGQPQHF. CDR3 sequence (DNA): TGTGCCAGCAGTGCTATCGAGGGGGCAGGTCAGCCCCAGCATTTT.

This chain's CDR3 is CASSFQNYEQYF. CDR3 coding DNA: TGTGCCAGCAGTTTTCAGAACTACGAGCAGTACTTC. The chain is built from TRBV28 and TRBJ2-7; D gene ambiguous. Trimming took 3 bases from V and 3 from J, leaving 6 bases between them. The length of the CDR3 is 12 residues. Germline CDR1 MDHEN, CDR2 SYDVKM.

The chain combines TRBV6-5 with TRBJ2-7, with a tentative D call TRBD2 (6 bases). Trimming pared 7 bases from V and 2 bases from J, leaving 18 bases between. The CDR3 sequence is 15 residues long. Germline assignment: CDR1 MNHEY and CDR2 SVGAGI. CDR3 in DNA: TGTGCCAGCAAGATAAGACGGGGGTCCGCCTACGAGCAGTACTTC. Protein product: CASKIRRGSAYEQYF.

The chain recombines TRBV20-1 with TRBJ1-5; D is uncertain. Germline values: CDR1 DFQATT, CDR2 SNEGSKA (reference sequence). Trimming stripped 7 bases from V and 1 base from J, with 5 bases between. This CDR3 has 11 amino acids. The CDR3 DNA reads TGCAGTGTCTCGAGCAATCAGCCCCAGCATTTT. This gives the protein CSVSSNQPQHF.

The chain has TRBV4-1 and TRBJ2-7; no firm D call. The CDR3 runs 15 residues. Trimming removed 4 bases from V and 5 bases from J, with 18 bases in between. Germline CDR1 and CDR2: MGHRA and YSYEKL. The DNA of the CDR3 is TGCGCCAGCAGCCTACTATACCAGATGGAGAACGAGCAGTACTTC. This gives the protein CASSLLYQMENEQYF.

CDR3 protein: CASSGTAKRGAYNEQFF. In DNA, the CDR3 is TGTGCCAGCAGCGGCACCGCTAAGCGGGGGGCCTACAATGAGCAGTTCTTC. This sequence joins TRBV9 and TRBJ2-1; 9 bases fit TRBD2. Germline assignment: CDR1 SGDLS and CDR2 YYNGEE. The ends lost 3 bases at V and 2 bases at J; junction bases unmatched: 9. The CDR3 is 17 amino acids.

Written as DNA, the CDR3 is TGTGCCAGTAGTAACCGTGAGAAGAAGCAGTACTTC. Residues: CASSNREKKQYF. The genes are TRBV19 and TRBJ2-7; D not resolved. The germline V gene has CDR1 LNHDA and CDR2 SQIVND (reference sequence). The CDR3 covers 12 residues. Deletions cut 4 bases from V and 8 bases from J, with 12 bases between.

The chain links TRBV7-9 to TRBJ1-1; D is ambiguous. The CDR3 loop spans 14 amino acids. Trimming shortened V by 1 base and J by 0 bases, and 6 bases separated the two germline ends. Germline lookup yields CDR1 SEHNR and CDR2 FQNEAQ (reference sequence). The CDR3 spells CASSLVTVNTEAFF. The CDR3 DNA sequence: TGTGCCAGCAGCTTAGTCACAGTGAACACTGAAGCTTTCTTT.

V gene TRBV10-3 combines with J gene TRBJ2-7; TRBD1 might be the D (5 bases). CDR1 is ENHRY, CDR2 SYGVKD, per germline. The CDR3 has 13 residues. The V gene lost 7 bases and the J gene lost 2 bases, with 12 bases spanning the gap. CDR3 coding DNA: TGTGCCATCACTGACAGTGCCGCCTACGAGCAGTACTTC. Protein product: CAITDSAAYEQYF.